These 24 T cell receptor beta chains originate from one sample sequenced in a study of blood T cell repertoires in COVID-19. TCRdb's copy holds only in-frame clones and misses some; the assay was immunoSEQ multiplex PCR. Of fewer than 400,000 clones listed, around nine tenths were seen once; the top ten hold around 2.9%. Sequenced material: peripheral blood. Every receptor here comes from a human donor in a cohort sampled during active COVID-19.

The gene calls are TRBV3-1 (or the pseudogene TRBV3-2) and TRBJ2-1; D not certain. Germline V gene sequence: CDR1 LGHDT, CDR2 YNNKEL (reference sequence). This CDR3 contains 14 residues. Deletions cut 0 bases from V and 6 bases from J, with 9 bases between. CDR3 in amino acids: CASSQDIGVNEQFF. The CDR3 bases are TGTGCCAGCAGCCAAGATATAGGAGTCAATGAGCAGTTCTTC.

This chain uses TRBV30 with TRBJ1-1; D possibly corresponds to TRBD1 (6 bases). The germline CDR1 and CDR2 sequences are GTSNPN and SVGIG (reference sequence). The CDR3 loop spans 13 amino acids. V lost 4 bases, J lost 0 bases, and 9 bases lay in between. The CDR3 sequence is CAWTGDLNTEAFF. In nucleotides, the CDR3 is TGTGCCTGGACAGGGGACCTGAACACTGAAGCTTTCTTT. The variable domain in full, completed from reference TRBV30 and TRBJ1-1, reads SQTIHQWPATLVQPVGSPLSLECTVEGTSNPNLYWYRQAAGRGLQLLFYSVGIGQISSEVPQNLSASRPQDRQFILSSKKLLLSDSGFYLCAWTGDLNTEAFFGQGTRLTVV.

The V call is TRBV28, the J call TRBJ2-7; D may be TRBD1 (7 bases). The CDR3 has 15 amino acids. Germline CDR1 MDHEN, CDR2 SYDVKM. V lost 2 bases, J lost 0 bases, and 11 bases lay in between. CDR3: CASSLGGDSSYEQYF. CDR3 DNA: TGTGCCAGCAGTTTAGGAGGGGACAGCTCCTACGAGCAGTACTTC.

The chain uses TRBV7-9 and TRBJ1-2; D perhaps matches TRBD1 (6 bases). The CDR3 has 16 residues. Trimming removed 1 base from V and 0 bases from J, with 12 bases in between. The germline V gene encodes CDR1 SEHNR and CDR2 FQNEAQ (reference sequence). The CDR3 loop is CASSLGTERANYGYTF. In nucleotides, the CDR3 is TGTGCCAGCAGCTTAGGGACAGAGAGAGCTAACTATGGCTACACCTTC. Drawing the rest from reference TRBV7-9 and TRBJ1-2, the complete variable domain is DTGVSQNPRHKITKRGQNVTFRCDPISEHNRLYWYRQTLGQGPEFLTYFQNEAQLEKSRLLSDRFSAERPKGSFSTLEIQRTEQGDSAMYLCASSLGTERANYGYTFGSGTRLTVV.

The rearrangement uses TRBV18 and TRBJ2-2; 12 nucleotides match TRBD2. Per germline, CDR1 KGHSH and CDR2 LQKENI. CDR3 size: 16 residues. V lost 6 bases and J lost 7; bases outside the gene matches: 9. CDR3 bases: TGTGCCAGCTCCCAACGACTAGCGGGAGTTGACGGGGAGCTGTTTTTT. The encoded protein is CASSQRLAGVDGELFF.

The V and J genes are TRBV7-6 and TRBJ1-3; D is ambiguous. From germline, CDR1 is SGHVS and CDR2 FNYEAQ. V was trimmed by 5 bases and J by 4 bases, leaving 6 bases between them. This CDR3 has 12 residues. CDR3 in amino acids: CASSGLGNTIYF. The DNA for the CDR3 is TGTGCCAGCAGCGGTCTAGGAAACACCATATATTTT.

V and J are TRBV5-6 and TRBJ2-2, with 8 bases aligning to TRBD1. CDR1 is SGHDT and CDR2 is YYEEEE in the germline V gene. V was pared by 2 bases and J by 6 bases, with 0 bases of the junction left unmatched. This CDR3 is 13 amino acids long. CDR3 nucleotide sequence: TGTGCCAGCAGCTTACAGGGGGCCGGGGAGCTGTTTTTT. It encodes CASSLQGAGELFF.

The chain recombines TRBV9 with TRBJ2-5; TRBD2 matches at 12 bases. Germline V gene lookup returns CDR1 SGDLS and CDR2 YYNGEE. This CDR3 has 16 residues. V trimming: 1 base; J trimming: 5 bases; junction bases outside the gene matches: 6. The CDR3 DNA sequence: TGTGCCAGCAGCGTAACCCCGGGACTAGCGGGTGAGACCCAGTACTTC. This sequence encodes CASSVTPGLAGETQYF.

The chain employs TRBV5-4 and TRBJ1-4, with 8 bases identical to TRBD1. This CDR3 is 13 amino acids long. From germline, CDR1 is SGHNT and CDR2 YYREEE (reference sequence). The J segment lost 8 bases and the V segment lost 0 bases, leaving 0 bases of the junction unmatched. The CDR3 loop is CASSLGDREKLFF. The CDR3 nucleotides are TGTGCCAGCAGCTTGGGGGACAGGGAAAAACTGTTTTTT.

The chain has TRBV3-1 (or the pseudogene TRBV3-2) and TRBJ1-2; a possible D gene is TRBD1 (5 bases). Germline-derived CDR1 and CDR2 are LGHDT and YNNKEL (reference sequence). The CDR3 covers 13 residues. The germline V and J ends were trimmed by 3 bases and 4 bases, with 9 bases remaining between them. The DNA of the CDR3 is TGTGCCAGCAGCCACCCCAGGGCCTATGGCTACACCTTC. Translated: CASSHPRAYGYTF.

V gene TRBV4-2 combines with J gene TRBJ2-3, with D possibly TRBD2 on 5 matching bases. CDR1 and CDR2 (germline): LGHNA, YNFKEQ. The CDR3 spans 15 residues. V was cut by 1 base and J by 5 bases, with 13 bases left in between. This CDR3 reads CASSQVVGSVDTQYF. CDR3 DNA sequence: TGTGCCAGCAGCCAAGTCGTCGGTAGCGTAGATACGCAGTATTTT.

This clone showed up just once. The gene calls are TRBV5-1 and TRBJ1-1, with D possibly being TRBD1 (6 bases). The CDR3 covers 15 residues. Germline CDR1 SGHRS, CDR2 YFSETQ. The V end lost 4 bases, the J end lost 0 bases, and 13 bases lay between the germline ends. CDR3 loop: CASSKRQAMNTEAFF. CDR3 coding DNA: TGCGCCAGCAGCAAAAGACAGGCCATGAACACTGAAGCTTTCTTT.

This chain connects TRBV2 to TRBJ1-4, with no clear D. This CDR3 is built from 15 residues. Trimming took off 4 bases at V and 4 bases at J, with 13 bases between the two ends. CDR1 is SNHLY and CDR2 is FYNNEI in the germline V gene. CDR3 bases: TGTGCCAGCAGTGGAAGACAAGCACTTAATGAAAAACTGTTTTTT. As protein: CASSGRQALNEKLFF.

In this sample, this clone turned up once. The chain carries TRBV19 and TRBJ2-7; 7 nucleotides match TRBD1. V lost 5 bases and J lost 0; bases outside the gene matches: 4. Germline V lookup: CDR1 LNHDA, CDR2 SQIVND (reference sequence). The CDR3 is 14 amino acids. The CDR3 region is CASSAWDSSYEQYF. The CDR3 DNA reads TGTGCCAGTAGTGCCTGGGACAGCTCCTACGAGCAGTACTTC.

This clone was detected once. J is TRBJ2-1 and V is TRBV5-1, with D possibly being TRBD2 (6 bases). This CDR3 contains 16 residues. The germline V gene has CDR1 SGHRS and CDR2 YFSETQ. V was trimmed by 4 bases and J by 5 bases, leaving 19 bases between them. DNA for the CDR3: TGCGCCAGCAGCCCCCGGGGTAGCGGAGAAAACAATGAGCAGTTCTTC. It yields the protein CASSPRGSGENNEQFF.

This clone was observed once. The CDR3 DNA reads as TGTGCCAGCAGCTTGCCCGGTTGGACAGATACGCAGTATTTT. Its translation: CASSLPGWTDTQYF. The V and J genes are TRBV7-4 and TRBJ2-3, with unresolved D. V was cut by 3 bases and J by 3 bases, with 10 bases left in between. The germline gives CDR1 SGHVT, CDR2 SQSDAQ. The CDR3 has 14 residues.

The chain combines TRBV3-1 (or the pseudogene TRBV3-2) with TRBJ2-5; 10 positions match TRBD2. V gave up 0 bases and J gave up 0 bases; unmatched junction bases: 19. Germline V gene lookup returns CDR1 LGHDT and CDR2 YNNKEL (reference sequence). The CDR3 consists of 22 residues. CDR3 DNA sequence: TGTGCCAGCAGCCAAGATCGGGGGCCGGGACTAGCGCCGACTTGGTACCAAGAGACCCAGTACTTC. This encodes CASSQDRGPGLAPTWYQETQYF.

The V and J genes are TRBV4-1 and TRBJ1-2; D may be TRBD1 (6 bases). Trimming left V 2 bases short and J 5 bases short, with 15 bases between. Germline V gene data show CDR1 as MGHRA and CDR2 as YSYEKL. CDR3 length: 15 amino acids. CDR3 nucleotide sequence: TGCGCCAGCAGCCAATTCTTTCAGGGGAAGTATGGCTACACCTTC. Translation: CASSQFFQGKYGYTF.

J is TRBJ2-7 and V is TRBV10-2, with D tentatively TRBD2 (5 bases). The ends were cut back, 6 bases at V and 0 bases at J, with 9 bases in the middle. CDR3 size: 13 residues. Germline CDR1 is WSHSY and CDR2 is SAAADI. In nucleotides, the CDR3 is TGCGCCAGCAGGAGCGGCGGCTCCTACGAGCAGTACTTC. Translation: CASRSGGSYEQYF.

The chain joins TRBV10-2 to TRBJ2-5; possible D gene TRBD2, 7 bases. With 2 bases removed from V and 4 bases from J, the gap between germline ends came to 8 bases. Germline V lookup: CDR1 WSHSY, CDR2 SAAADI. This CDR3 has 13 amino acids. The CDR3: CASSERGGETQYF. As DNA, the CDR3 is TGCGCCAGCAGTGAGAGGGGGGGAGAGACCCAGTACTTC.

The rearrangement uses TRBV5-1 and TRBJ2-5, with TRBD2 identical over 8 bases. Per the germline V gene, CDR1 is SGHRS and CDR2 is YFSETQ. Trimming at V came to 4 bases and at J to 4 bases, leaving 12 bases not matched to a gene. The CDR3 sequence is 16 residues long. CDR3 in amino acids: CASSLMRREVRETQYF. The CDR3 region has the DNA TGCGCCAGCAGCCTCATGCGGCGGGAGGTCAGAGAGACCCAGTACTTC.

V usage is TRBV9 and J usage is TRBJ1-6; perhaps TRBD1 as D (6 bases). V was trimmed by 3 bases and J by 8 bases, leaving 9 bases between them. This CDR3 has 13 amino acids. CDR1 and CDR2 (germline): SGDLS, YYNGEE. In nucleotides, the CDR3 is TGTGCCAGCAGCGCGGACAGTTATTCACCCCTCCACTTT. It codes for CASSADSYSPLHF.

This clone appeared a few times. The V gene is TRBV3-1 (or the pseudogene TRBV3-2), the J gene TRBJ2-1; D might be TRBD2 (6 bases). Germline V gene data show CDR1 as LGHDT and CDR2 as YNNKEL (reference sequence). V dropped 3 bases and J dropped 10 bases, with 19 bases sitting between them. This CDR3 region has 15 residues. CDR3 sequence (DNA): TGTGCCAGCAGCCATAAACAGCGGGTGGTTGCGGAGCAGTTCTTC. Its translation is CASSHKQRVVAEQFF.

V gene TRBV15 combines with J gene TRBJ2-6; a possible D gene is TRBD1 (6 bases). The CDR3 runs 16 residues. V dropped 5 bases and J dropped 0 bases, with 11 bases sitting between them. Germline CDR1 LNHNV, CDR2 YYDKDF (reference sequence). CDR3 residues: CATSPHRDSGANVLTF. In DNA form, the CDR3 reads TGTGCCACCAGCCCACACAGGGACTCTGGGGCCAACGTCCTGACTTTC.